This TCR beta chain emerged from a study of technical replicates of blood from a few donors. The repertoire was sequenced with immunoSEQ multiplex PCR; TCRdb's copy has only in-frame clones and lacks some. The sample comprises 83,000 or so clones, 85% to 95% of which are singletons, and more than 0.2% rests with the top ten. Germline loops: CDR1 LNHDA, CDR2 SQIVND (reference sequence). CDR3 length equals 16 residues. V was clipped by 9 bases and J by 1 base; unmatched bases: 12. The sequence derives from a human donor in good health. Sequenced material: T cells isolated from PBMCs. The rearrangement joins TRBV19 to TRBJ1-1, with 9 bases matching TRBD1. The CDR3 region is CARQPGTGSKNTEAFF. The DNA for the CDR3 is TGTGCCAGACAACCCGGGACAGGGTCGAAGAACACTGAAGCTTTCTTT. The full variable domain, in which reference TRBV19 and TRBJ1-1 provide the parts outside the CDR3, is DGGITQSPKYLFRKEGQNVTLSCEQNLNHDAMYWYRQDPGQGLRLIYYSQIVNDFQKGDIAEGYSVSREKKESFPLTVTSAQKNPTAFYLCARQPGTGSKNTEAFFGQGTRLTVV.